The clone carrying this TCR beta chain was observed a handful of times. The target antigen is unknown. This sample is part of a study of T cell responses to AZD1222 COVID-19 vaccine. The study, taken as a whole, reports: It should be noted that donors were predominantly white British and more often female, and clonal diversity was possibly underestimated. Baseline seropositives among AZD1222 recipients totaled only six. Spike-specific TCR breadth and depth were elevated following two AZD1222 doses. Targeting of unmutated variant regions was reportedly seen in nearly half of spike-specific TCRs.

V was pared by 2 bases and J by 6 bases, with 18 bases between. CDR3 length: 16 residues. Germline CDR1 is SGHTA and CDR2 is FQGNSA. Clones were sequenced by immunoSEQ multiplex PCR, and TCRdb holds only the in-frame ones, with some missing. The repertoire includes more than 35,000 clones, about 83% of them detected once, and about 51% sits in the top ten. The V call is TRBV7-2, the J call TRBJ2-3, with D tentatively TRBD1 (5 bases). The TCR originated in an adult in good health. This material consisted of peripheral blood, taken on day 0 of AZD1222 vaccination. The CDR3 DNA sequence: TGTGCCAGCAGCTTACGTGGTGCCAGGGTGGGTGATACGCAGTATTTT. Translation: CASSLRGARVGDTQYF.